These 21 T cell receptor beta chains came from one sample sequenced in a study of TIL therapy for anti-PD-1-resistant metastatic lung cancer. Time point meaning: pre-treatment sample, taken before nivolumab and TIL therapy. Tumor tissue came from excised metastases, mostly pleural nodules or supraclavicular lymph nodes. The immunoSEQ assay was v3. Clones were sequenced by immunoSEQ multiplex PCR, and TCRdb holds only the in-frame ones, with some missing. The sample contains about 7,000 clones, around 57% of which appear only once. The specimen was tumor tissue, collected at baseline. These receptor sequences come from a person between 25 and 79 years old with non-small cell lung cancer.

This chain uses TRBV6-5 with TRBJ2-3; D remains ambiguous. V dropped 7 bases and J dropped 0 bases, with 11 bases sitting between them. The CDR3 runs to 14 residues. Germline values: CDR1 MNHEY, CDR2 SVGAGI. The CDR3 reads CASTQRTSTDTQYF. The CDR3, as DNA: TGTGCCAGCACACAGAGAACTAGCACAGATACGCAGTATTTT.

The gene calls are TRBV19 and TRBJ2-3; a possible D gene is TRBD2 (5 bases). Trimming pared 7 bases from V and 0 bases from J, leaving 26 bases between. This CDR3 comprises 19 residues. CDR1 and CDR2 (germline): LNHDA, SQIVND (reference sequence). CDR3 DNA sequence: TGTGCCAGTAACGGCGGAAGCGACGCACTAGTATCTAGCACAGATACGCAGTATTTT. Translating it yields CASNGGSDALVSSTDTQYF. Supplemented by reference TRBV19 and TRBJ2-3, the full variable domain reads DGGITQSPKYLFRKEGQNVTLSCEQNLNHDAMYWYRQDPGQGLRLIYYSQIVNDFQKGDIAEGYSVSREKKESFPLTVTSAQKNPTAFYLCASNGGSDALVSSTDTQYFGPGTRLTVL.

V and J are TRBV12-3 or TRBV12-4 and TRBJ2-7; TRBD1 matches 8 bases. J gave up 6 bases and V 5 bases, and 6 bases lay outside the gene matches. The CDR3 extends over 13 amino acids. In DNA form, the CDR3 reads TGTGCCAGCAGTCGACAGGGGAAAGGCGAGCAGTACTTC. Amino acids: CASSRQGKGEQYF.

The chain joins TRBV2 to TRBJ2-3; no definite D call. CDR3 length equals 15 residues. With 10 bases removed from V and 0 bases from J, the gap between germline ends came to 17 bases. CDR1 SNHLY and CDR2 FYNNEI come from the germline V gene. CDR3 nucleotide sequence: TGTGCCACCCTGAGAGGAAATCCTAGCACAGATACGCAGTATTTT. It is translated as CATLRGNPSTDTQYF.

CDR3 sequence: CASSLSGRYYNEQFF. Written as DNA, the CDR3 is TGCGCCAGCAGCTTGTCGGGGAGATACTACAATGAGCAGTTCTTC. The chain combines TRBV5-1 with TRBJ2-1; TRBD2 might be the D (5 bases). V lost 1 base, J lost 3 bases, and 11 bases lay in between. In germline, CDR1 is SGHRS, CDR2 YFSETQ. This CDR3 has 15 residues.

This clone turned up a few times. In DNA form, the CDR3 reads TGCGCCAGCAGCGGACCGGGACTCACCGGGGAGCTGTTTTTT. Amino acids: CASSGPGLTGELFF. The chain links TRBV5-1 to TRBJ2-2; D is possibly TRBD2 (6 bases). The germline V and J ends were trimmed by 4 bases and 4 bases, with 11 bases remaining between them. The CDR3 runs 14 residues. The germline gives CDR1 SGHRS, CDR2 YFSETQ.

The CDR3 here is CASSIGWGERWNEQFF. The CDR3 bases are TGTGCCAGTAGTATCGGTTGGGGAGAACGCTGGAATGAGCAGTTCTTC. The V call is TRBV19, the J call TRBJ2-1, with D possibly being TRBD2 (5 bases). This CDR3 is built from 16 residues. CDR1 and CDR2 from the germline V gene are LNHDA and SQIVND (reference sequence). Trimming pared 3 bases from V and 7 bases from J, leaving 19 bases between.

The rearrangement uses TRBV4-2 and TRBJ2-7; the D gene is possibly TRBD1 (5 bases). Per germline, CDR1 LGHNA and CDR2 YNFKEQ. The CDR3 is 14 residues long. Trimming removed 5 bases from V and 2 bases from J, with 13 bases in between. The CDR3 region is CASSFLGDPYEQYF. Here the CDR3 DNA reads TGTGCCAGCAGCTTCCTAGGGGATCCCTACGAGCAGTACTTC.

The chain employs TRBV27 and TRBJ1-2; D gene ambiguous. V was pared by 6 bases and J by 5 bases, with 7 bases between. CDR3 size: 11 residues. Germline V lookup: CDR1 MNHEY, CDR2 SMNVEV (reference sequence). The DNA of the CDR3 is TGTGCCAGCAGGGGAGCATATGGCTACACCTTC. It yields the protein CASRGAYGYTF.

The chain uses TRBV3-1 (or the pseudogene TRBV3-2) and TRBJ2-1; the D gene is possibly TRBD1 (5 bases). The CDR3 loop spans 16 amino acids. Germline CDR1 LGHDT, CDR2 YNNKEL (reference sequence). Between the trimmed V and J ends, which lost 0 bases and 5 bases, there was a span of 14 bases. The CDR3: CASSQELFRTNNEQFF. CDR3 sequence (DNA): TGTGCCAGCAGCCAAGAATTGTTTAGGACAAACAATGAGCAGTTCTTC.

This clone was counted only a few times. V is TRBV30 and J is TRBJ2-2, with 10 bases lining up with TRBD2. This CDR3 is 15 amino acids long. The J segment lost 7 bases and the V segment lost 6 bases, leaving 11 bases of the junction unmatched. CDR1 is GTSNPN and CDR2 is SVGIG in the germline V gene (reference sequence). Here the CDR3 reads CACLGLAGVGGELFF. DNA for the CDR3: TGTGCCTGCTTGGGGCTAGCGGGAGTTGGCGGGGAGCTGTTTTTT.

J is TRBJ2-5 and V is TRBV7-2; possibly TRBD1 or TRBD2 for D (5 bases each). The CDR3 consists of 14 residues. The V end lost 0 bases, the J end lost 5 bases, and 10 bases lay between the germline ends. CDR1 and CDR2 (germline): SGHTA, FQGNSA. CDR3: CASSLARGSETQYF. The CDR3 DNA reads as TGTGCCAGCAGCTTAGCACGGGGCTCGGAGACCCAGTACTTC. Complete variable domain (other parts from reference TRBV7-2 and TRBJ2-5): GAGVSQSPSNKVTEKGKDVELRCDPISGHTALYWYRQSLGQGLEFLIYFQGNSAPDKSGLPSDRFSAERTGGSVSTLTIQRTQQEDSAVYLCASSLARGSETQYFGPGTRLLVL.

The chain joins TRBV7-9 to TRBJ1-5; the D is unclear. V lost 1 base to trimming and J lost 4 bases, with 17 bases between them. The CDR3 sequence is 17 residues long. CDR1 and CDR2 (germline): SEHNR, FQNEAQ (reference sequence). CDR3 DNA: TGTGCCAGCAGCTTAGGCCGCCGTCCCGGAGAAAATCAGCCCCAGCATTTT. Translation gives CASSLGRRPGENQPQHF.

The gene calls are TRBV19 and TRBJ1-1; D is perhaps TRBD1 (5 bases). Germline lookup yields CDR1 LNHDA and CDR2 SQIVND (reference sequence). The CDR3 contains 13 residues. Trimming left V 7 bases short and J 3 bases short, with 12 bases between. CDR3 region: CASNPGMDTEAFF. CDR3 in DNA: TGTGCCAGTAATCCAGGGATGGACACTGAAGCTTTCTTT.

This clone was observed a handful of times. The chain links TRBV19 to TRBJ2-3, with TRBD1 identical over 7 bases. Germline V CDR1 and CDR2: LNHDA, SQIVND (reference sequence). J lost 6 bases, V lost 7 bases, and 7 bases had no gene match. The CDR3 has 13 amino acids. CDR3 in DNA: TGTGCCAGTACCCGAGGACAGGCCGATACGCAGTATTTT. This translates into CASTRGQADTQYF.

This clone was found a few times. The chain is built from TRBV7-3 and TRBJ1-1, with D uncertain. V lost 2 bases and J lost 1, with 8 bases in between. Germline V gene data show CDR1 as SGHTA and CDR2 as FQGTGA. The CDR3 is 14 residues long. In DNA form, the CDR3 reads TGTGCCAGCAGCTTAGGCCCACAGAACACTGAAGCTTTCTTT. It is translated as CASSLGPQNTEAFF.

The chain carries TRBV5-1 and TRBJ2-5; 7 bases align to TRBD1. The germline gives CDR1 SGHRS, CDR2 YFSETQ. This CDR3 region has 17 residues. The J segment lost 1 base and the V segment lost 5 bases, leaving 14 bases of the junction unmatched. The CDR3 region is CASRPDRTGRLQETQYF. The DNA for the CDR3 is TGCGCCAGCAGACCGGATCGGACAGGACGTCTCCAAGAGACCCAGTACTTC.

V gene TRBV5-6 combines with J gene TRBJ1-5, with D unclear. This CDR3 is 17 amino acids long. V shed 4 bases and J shed 1 base, with 18 bases lying between them. Per germline, CDR1 SGHDT and CDR2 YYEEEE. CDR3 loop: CASSPGPFTRSNQPQHF. In nucleotides, the CDR3 is TGTGCCAGCAGCCCAGGACCTTTTACAAGAAGCAATCAGCCCCAGCATTTT.

The chain couples TRBV6-5 to TRBJ1-5; no definite D call. Trimming stripped 0 bases from V and 10 bases from J, with 7 bases between. CDR1 and CDR2 from the germline V gene are MNHEY and SVGAGI. This CDR3 is built from 12 residues. CDR3 in DNA: TGTGCCAGCAGTTACTCAGGAGGCCCCCAGCATTTT. Its protein product is CASSYSGGPQHF.

The V and J genes are TRBV4-1 and TRBJ1-1; 9 nucleotides line up with TRBD1. CDR1 and CDR2 from the germline V gene are MGHRA and YSYEKL. The CDR3 covers 15 residues. V dropped 0 bases and J dropped 4; count of bases not matched to a gene: 3. The CDR3 loop reads CASSQDAGQGTEAFF. The CDR3 DNA is TGCGCCAGCAGCCAAGATGCGGGACAGGGCACTGAAGCTTTCTTT.

This clone was recorded a few times. The V gene is TRBV7-2, the J gene TRBJ2-7; a possible D gene is TRBD1 (5 bases). V lost 2 bases to trimming and J lost 7 bases, with 24 bases between them. This CDR3 spans 17 amino acids. Per the germline V gene, CDR1 is SGHTA and CDR2 is FQGNSA. The CDR3 sequence: CASSLNSPNAGSREQYF. CDR3 DNA sequence: TGTGCCAGCAGCTTAAACTCCCCAAATGCAGGGTCGAGGGAGCAGTACTTC.